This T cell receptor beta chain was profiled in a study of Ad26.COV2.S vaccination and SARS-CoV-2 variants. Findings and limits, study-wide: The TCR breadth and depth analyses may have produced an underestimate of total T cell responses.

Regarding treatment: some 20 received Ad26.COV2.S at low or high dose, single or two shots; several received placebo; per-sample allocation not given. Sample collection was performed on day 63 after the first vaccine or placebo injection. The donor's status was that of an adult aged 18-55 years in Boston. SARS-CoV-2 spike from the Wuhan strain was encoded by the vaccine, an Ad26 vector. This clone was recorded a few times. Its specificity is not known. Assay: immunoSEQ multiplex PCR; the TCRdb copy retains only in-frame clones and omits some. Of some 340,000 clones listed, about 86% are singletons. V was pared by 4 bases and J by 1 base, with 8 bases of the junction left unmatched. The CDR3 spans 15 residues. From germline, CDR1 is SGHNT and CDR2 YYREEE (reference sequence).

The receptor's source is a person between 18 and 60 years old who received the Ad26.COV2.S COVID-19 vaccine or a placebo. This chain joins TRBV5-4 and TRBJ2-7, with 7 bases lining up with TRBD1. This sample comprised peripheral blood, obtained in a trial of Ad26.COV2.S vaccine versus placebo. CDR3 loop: CASSQTGKFSYEQYF. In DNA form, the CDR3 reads TGTGCCAGCAGCCAGACAGGGAAGTTTTCCTACGAGCAGTACTTC.